There are many counts of the clone carrying this TCR beta chain. TCRdb used MiXCR to reprocess the multiplex PCR reads, holding one entry per CDR3 protein. Altogether 290,000 or so distinct CDR3 sequences are present, roughly 30% being singletons, with the ten largest covering around 1%. The data derive from a study of breast tumors, draining lymph nodes, adjacent tissues. Germline V lookup: CDR1 SGDLS, CDR2 YYNGEE. V was shortened by 0 bases and J by 0 bases, with 4 bases between the two germline ends. The CDR3 spans 14 residues. Axillary draining lymph nodes of breast cancer patients supplied the node samples.

The TCR was taken from a female donor with breast cancer. Some clones in this sample may be carry-over from other donors' samples. Sequences were obtained from axillary lymph node tissue. The J gene is TRBJ2-1, the V gene TRBV9; D not certain. This chain's CDR3 is CASSVEGSYNEQFF. The CDR3 DNA follows: TGTGCCAGCAGCGTAGAGGGCTCCTACAATGAGCAGTTCTTC.